Listed here is a single T cell receptor (beta chain). The data are from a study of shared clonotypes between healthy human individuals. Per the germline V gene, CDR1 is WNHNN and CDR2 is SYGVQD (reference sequence). J was trimmed by 3 bases and V by 6 bases; bases with no gene match: 7. The CDR3 extends over 17 amino acids. Sequencing used immunoSEQ multiplex PCR; TCRdb keeps in-frame clones, though not all of them. The table has about 600,000 clones, roughly 96% seen once. Terminally differentiated effector memory CD45RA+ cells were excluded by CCR7 positive selection of CD45RO-negative cells. The sample taken for sequencing was naive CD8+ T cells sorted from blood. This TCR was sampled from a young woman in good health. The rearrangement joins TRBV10-1 to TRBJ2-6; TRBD1 agrees at 11 bases. As DNA, the CDR3 is TGCGCCAGCAGCCCTGGACAGGGGGCGGATGGGGCCAACGTCCTGACTTTC. Amino acid sequence: CASSPGQGADGANVLTF.